The 17 T cell receptor beta chains below were found in one sample sequenced in a study of CXCR3-negative and CXCR3-positive naive CD8 T cells. Their cognate antigens are unknown. UMI-tagged TRB cDNA libraries were built via 5' RACE. TCRdb reprocessed the 5' RACE reads and reports one entry per CDR3 protein, with no DNA. This sample's table has some 150,000 distinct CDR3 sequences. General observations from the study: Naive cells with CXCR3 showed TRB CDR3s that were more hydrophobic than those in CXCR3-negative naive cells.

Material for sequencing was naive CXCR3+ CD8+ T cells from blood. Subset given: CD45RO-CCR7+CD27+CD95- naive CD8+ T cells expressing CXCR3 (TNR3+). These receptor sequences come from a human donor in good health. Some clones in this sample may be carry-over from other donors' samples.

This chain links TRBV7-9 with TRBJ2-1. This CDR3 has 12 residues. Germline loops: CDR1 SEHNR, CDR2 FQNEAQ (reference sequence). The chain's CDR3 is CASSLQDNEQFF.

The chain employs TRBV28 and TRBJ2-7; TCRdb gives TRBD2 as the D gene, but with no DNA this cannot be confirmed. There are 14 residues in the CDR3. Germline-derived CDR1 and CDR2 are MDHEN and SYDVKM. This CDR3 reads CASSSDYPTYEQYF.

The chain has TRBV29-1 and TRBJ2-7; TCRdb's D gene call, TRBD1, goes unchecked for lack of DNA. Germline lookup yields CDR1 SQVTM and CDR2 ANQGSEA. This CDR3 is built from 13 residues. The CDR3 spells CSAAPGTDYEQYF.

The chain joins TRBV7-2 to TRBJ2-7; the TCRdb D gene call, TRBD2, has no DNA to confirm it. The CDR3 totals 15 residues. Germline CDR1 SGHTA, CDR2 FQGNSA. The CDR3 region is CASSTGLAGVYEQYF. Combining the CDR3 with reference TRBV7-2 and TRBJ2-7 gives the whole variable domain GAGVSQSPSNKVTEKGKDVELRCDPISGHTALYWYRQSLGQGLEFLIYFQGNSAPDKSGLPSDRFSAERTGGSVSTLTIQRTQQEDSAVYLCASSTGLAGVYEQYFGPGTRLTVT.

V is TRBV11-2 and J is TRBJ2-7; TCRdb's assignment of TRBD2 cannot be checked, as there is no DNA. The CDR3 consists of 16 residues. Germline V gene lookup returns CDR1 SGHAT and CDR2 FQNNGV. CDR3: CASSSGTGLASYEQYF.

This chain links TRBV7-9 with TRBJ2-5. The CDR3 contains 11 residues. The V gene's germline CDR1 is SEHNR and CDR2 FQNEAQ (reference sequence). CDR3 amino acids: CASGVQETQYF.

The chain couples TRBV28 to TRBJ1-2. Germline V gene sequence: CDR1 MDHEN, CDR2 SYDVKM. This CDR3 is built from 14 residues. The CDR3 sequence is CASSFGGGSYGYTF.

The chain joins TRBV7-3 to TRBJ2-1; TCRdb designates TRBD1, a call that cannot be tested without DNA. The CDR3 sequence is 14 residues long. In germline, CDR1 is SGHTA, CDR2 FQGTGA. CDR3 amino acids: CASSFAGGGGEQFF.

This chain connects TRBV5-4 to TRBJ2-5; TCRdb's D call, TRBD2, is unchecked because there is no DNA. From germline, CDR1 is SGHNT and CDR2 YYREEE (reference sequence). The CDR3 covers 15 residues. This CDR3 is CASSLGAGRKETQYF.

The chain links TRBV6-5 to TRBJ1-2; no DNA is available, so the TRBD1 call from TCRdb remains unchecked. The CDR3 sequence is 15 residues long. Germline values: CDR1 MNHEY, CDR2 SVGAGI. The CDR3 loop reads CASCFDRDSGFDYTF.

V gene TRBV7-9 combines with J gene TRBJ2-5; with no DNA, the TCRdb D assignment of TRBD2 cannot be verified. Germline lookup yields CDR1 SEHNR and CDR2 FQNEAQ (reference sequence). The CDR3 has 16 residues. This chain's CDR3 is CASSLLLVAHQETQYF.

The rearrangement joins TRBV27 to TRBJ2-3; the D gene TCRdb calls, TRBD1, cannot be checked with no DNA. The CDR3 length is 17 residues. Germline CDR1 MNHEY, CDR2 SMNVEV (reference sequence). The CDR3 reads CASSSTTPGQAPDTQYF.

This sequence joins TRBV29-1 and TRBJ1-4; TCRdb names TRBD1, which stays unverified in the absence of DNA. Germline CDR1 and CDR2: SQVTM and ANQGSEA. There are 17 residues in the CDR3. The CDR3 sequence: CSPTGQGAFGGNEKLFF. Using reference TRBV29-1 and TRBJ1-4 for the parts outside the CDR3, the full variable domain is SAVISQKPSRDICQRGTSLTIQCQVDSQVTMMFWYRQQPGQSLTLIATANQGSEATYESGFVIDKFPISRPNLTFSTLTVSNMSPEDSSIYLCSPTGQGAFGGNEKLFFGSGTQLSVL.

The chain has TRBV28 and TRBJ2-7; TCRdb lists TRBD2, though no DNA is available to test this call. Germline lookup yields CDR1 MDHEN and CDR2 SYDVKM. The CDR3 length is 15 residues. This CDR3 is CASSLSPLVTYEQYF. Together with reference TRBV28 and TRBJ2-7, the CDR3 gives the full variable domain: DVKVTQSSRYLVKRTGEKVFLECVQDMDHENMFWYRQDPGLGLRLIYFSYDVKMKEKGDIPEGYSVSREKKERFSLILESASTNQTSMYLCASSLSPLVTYEQYFGPGTRLTVT.

The chain has TRBV29-1 and TRBJ2-7; checking the TCRdb D call of TRBD2 is not possible without DNA. The CDR3 has 13 residues. Germline CDR1 is SQVTM and CDR2 is ANQGSEA. The CDR3 region is CSVRTSGTYEQYF.

The chain carries TRBV11-2 and TRBJ2-2; TCRdb's D call of TRBD1 is untestable without DNA. CDR3 length: 15 residues. Germline V gene lookup returns CDR1 SGHAT and CDR2 FQNNGV. CDR3 loop: CASSLWQGTTGELFF.

The V gene is TRBV12-3 or TRBV12-4, the J gene TRBJ2-7; with no DNA, the TCRdb D assignment of TRBD1 cannot be verified. This CDR3 region has 14 residues. This CDR3 is CASSNRDSPSEQYF.